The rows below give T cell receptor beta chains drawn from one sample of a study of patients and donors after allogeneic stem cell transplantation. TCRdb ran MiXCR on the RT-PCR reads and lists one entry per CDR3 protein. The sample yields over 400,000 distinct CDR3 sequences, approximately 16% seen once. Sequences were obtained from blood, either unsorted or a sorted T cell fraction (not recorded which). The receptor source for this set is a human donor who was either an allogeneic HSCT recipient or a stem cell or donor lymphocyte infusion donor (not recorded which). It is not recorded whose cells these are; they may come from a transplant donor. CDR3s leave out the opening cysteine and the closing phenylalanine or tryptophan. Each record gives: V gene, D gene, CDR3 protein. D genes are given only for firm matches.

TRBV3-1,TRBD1,ASSQAPGQGFYEQY
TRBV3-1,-,ASSRRRTNEKLF
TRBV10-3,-,ATSQGNGYEQY
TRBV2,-,ASIRQGKWTNEKLF
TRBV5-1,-,ASSSGSPYEQY
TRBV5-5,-,ASSLAGNRGNGYT
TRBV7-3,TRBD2,ASSLTGTSAYTDTQY
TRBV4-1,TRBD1,ASSRRDSPNYGYT
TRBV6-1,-,ASGGPTDTQY
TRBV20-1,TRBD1,SASTMGTGENTGELF
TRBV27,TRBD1,ASSWYRGRENEKLF
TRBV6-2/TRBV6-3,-,ASSYMGKGVRNQPQH
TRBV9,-,ASSVSGVWDEQF
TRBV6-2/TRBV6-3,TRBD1,ASTSARQGNNEKLF
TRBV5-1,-,ASSSIIDWGTSTDTQY
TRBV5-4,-,ASSPGGSSYNSPLH
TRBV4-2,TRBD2,ASSRLGGTSGTETQY
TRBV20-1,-,SARVKTREY
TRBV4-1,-,ASSQVLGGTGETQY
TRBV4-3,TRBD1,ASSQEGTGRSTDTQY
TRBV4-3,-,ASSQEGVIGNTIY
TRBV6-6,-,ASTLKSYGYT
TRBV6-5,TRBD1,ASSSGQGVDTQY
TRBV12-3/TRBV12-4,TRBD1,ASSPRTGFNQPQH
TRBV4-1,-,ASSQSSGDTEAF
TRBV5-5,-,ASSRDLEQY
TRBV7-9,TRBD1,ASSRARQGDNSPLH
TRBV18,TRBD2,ASSPASGYTGELF
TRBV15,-,ATRRGAPNTGELF
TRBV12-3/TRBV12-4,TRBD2,ASRIRRREGAGGELF
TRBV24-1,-,ATSDRLQGHEQY
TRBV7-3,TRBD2,ASSAGLVPDTQY
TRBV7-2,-,ASSRMTENQPQH
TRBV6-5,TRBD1,ASSYSTGRGEKLF
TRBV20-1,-,SARGRRGLPRNNSPLH
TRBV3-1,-,ASRYSDKYYEQY
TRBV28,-,ASSDRTSGWSPLH
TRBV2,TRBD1,ASSPNRGQVPEAF
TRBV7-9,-,ASSLGAGTLTNYGYT
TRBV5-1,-,ASSLGPGEQY
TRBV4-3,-,ASSQGTGTPEAF
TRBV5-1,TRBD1,ASSGPTGWEPYGYT
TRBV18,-,ASSPIMGYGTEAF
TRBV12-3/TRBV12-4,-,ASSLVLASYEQY
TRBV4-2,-,ASSPEDSPGESRDEQF
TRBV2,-,ASSEQRRSYNEQF
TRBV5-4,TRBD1,ASSRQGDLAGNTIY
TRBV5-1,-,ASSKGTYQETQY
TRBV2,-,ASSSHGGNTIY
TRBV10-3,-,AINRGSDDYGYT
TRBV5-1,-,ASIGGTEAF
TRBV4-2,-,ASSQASGADQPQH
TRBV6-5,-,ASSSGGQLNTEAF
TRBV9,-,ASSPRDFTDTQY
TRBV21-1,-,ASSKEGAGNYGYT